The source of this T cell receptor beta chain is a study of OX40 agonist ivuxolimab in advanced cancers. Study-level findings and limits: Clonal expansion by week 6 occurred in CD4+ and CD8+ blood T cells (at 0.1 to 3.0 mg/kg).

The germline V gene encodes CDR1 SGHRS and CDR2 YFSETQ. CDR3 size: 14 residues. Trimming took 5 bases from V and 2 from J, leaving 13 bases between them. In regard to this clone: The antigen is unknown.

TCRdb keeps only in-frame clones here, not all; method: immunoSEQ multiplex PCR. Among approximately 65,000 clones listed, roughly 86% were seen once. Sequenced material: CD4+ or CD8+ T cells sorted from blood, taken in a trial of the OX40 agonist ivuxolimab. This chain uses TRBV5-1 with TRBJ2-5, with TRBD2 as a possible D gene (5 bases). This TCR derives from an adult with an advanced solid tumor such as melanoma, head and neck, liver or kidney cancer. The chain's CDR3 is CASRRADIQETQYF. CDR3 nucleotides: TGCGCCAGCAGGAGGGCCGACATTCAAGAGACCCAGTACTTC.